Listed below are T cell receptor beta chains from one sample, sequenced in a study of T cells after posttransplantation cyclophosphamide. The table came from immunoSEQ multiplex PCR; TCRdb's copy has only in-frame clones and leaves some out. The table shows around 3,000 clones, with 70% to 80% occurring only once. The specimen sequenced was memory CD8+ T cells sorted from blood. The source is a woman aged 55-69 years in good health, CMV-negative, and a related stem cell transplant donor. CDR3s include the opening cysteine and the closing phenylalanine or tryptophan. D genes are given only for firm matches. Clone size is given for some rows only: seen once, a few or many times, or a class if the clone is expanded.

d_call: TRBD1; v_call: TRBV18; clone_size: NA; j_call: TRBJ2-5; cdr3_aa: CASSHRGETQYF; cdr3_nt: TGTGCCAGCTCTCACAGGGGAGAGACCCAGTACTTC
d_call: TRBD1; v_call: TRBV29-1; clone_size: NA; j_call: TRBJ1-2; cdr3_aa: CSVEDDRVLDGYTF; cdr3_nt: TGCAGCGTTGAAGACGACAGGGTGTTAGATGGCTACACCTTC
d_call: NA; v_call: TRBV19; clone_size: few; j_call: TRBJ1-1; cdr3_aa: CASGNTEAFF; cdr3_nt: TGTGCCAGCGGTAACACTGAAGCTTTCTTT
d_call: NA; v_call: TRBV27; clone_size: NA; j_call: TRBJ2-2; cdr3_aa: CASSLQVGGELFF; cdr3_nt: TGTGCCAGCAGTTTACAGGTTGGCGGGGAGCTGTTTTTT
d_call: TRBD2; v_call: TRBV7-9; clone_size: NA; j_call: TRBJ2-7; cdr3_aa: CASSLVGGVEQYF; cdr3_nt: TGTGCCAGCAGCTTAGTGGGAGGGGTCGAGCAGTACTTC
d_call: TRBD2; v_call: TRBV19; clone_size: NA; j_call: TRBJ2-1; cdr3_aa: CASSIVGGSGYNEQFF; cdr3_nt: TGTGCCAGTAGTATAGTGGGCGGGAGCGGGTACAATGAGCAGTTCTTC
d_call: NA; v_call: TRBV5-4; clone_size: NA; j_call: TRBJ1-1; cdr3_aa: CASSPSGAQNTEAFF; cdr3_nt: TGCGCCAGCAGCCCTTCAGGGGCTCAGAACACTGAAGCTTTCTTT
d_call: TRBD2; v_call: TRBV6-4; clone_size: NA; j_call: TRBJ2-3; cdr3_aa: CASSDGTSGGTDTQYF; cdr3_nt: TGTGCCAGCAGCGACGGGACTAGCGGGGGCACAGATACGCAGTATTTT
d_call: NA; v_call: TRBV28; clone_size: NA; j_call: TRBJ1-2; cdr3_aa: CASSLTQGLVDGYTF; cdr3_nt: TGTGCCAGCAGTTTAACACAGGGCCTAGTAGATGGCTACACCTTC
d_call: NA; v_call: TRBV15; clone_size: NA; j_call: TRBJ2-3; cdr3_aa: CATSRDRDNSLTDTQYF; cdr3_nt: TGTGCCACCAGCAGGGACCGGGACAACTCCCTCACAGATACGCAGTATTTT
d_call: TRBD1; v_call: TRBV9; clone_size: NA; j_call: TRBJ1-6; cdr3_aa: CASSVEGTANSPLHF; cdr3_nt: TGTGCCAGCAGCGTAGAAGGGACAGCTAATTCACCCCTCCACTTT
d_call: TRBD1; v_call: TRBV5-6; clone_size: NA; j_call: TRBJ2-3; cdr3_aa: CASSLGPGTGHTDTQYF; cdr3_nt: TGTGCCAGCAGCTTGGGCCCCGGGACAGGACACACAGATACGCAGTATTTT
d_call: NA; v_call: TRBV15; clone_size: few; j_call: TRBJ2-1; cdr3_aa: CATSRVRGNEQFF; cdr3_nt: TGTGCCACCAGCAGAGTACGGGGGAATGAGCAGTTCTTC
d_call: NA; v_call: TRBV28; clone_size: NA; j_call: TRBJ2-2; cdr3_aa: CASRPDSGNTGELFF; cdr3_nt: TGTGCCAGCAGACCGGATAGCGGGAACACCGGGGAGCTGTTTTTT
d_call: NA; v_call: TRBV7-3; clone_size: few; j_call: TRBJ2-7; cdr3_aa: CASSHPRADYANEQYF; cdr3_nt: TGTGCCAGCAGCCACCCCCGCGCCGACTACGCCAACGAGCAGTACTTC
d_call: TRBD1; v_call: TRBV29-1; clone_size: once; j_call: TRBJ1-1; cdr3_aa: CSVGGGQANTEAFF; cdr3_nt: TGCAGCGTTGGGGGGGGACAGGCGAACACTGAAGCTTTCTTT
d_call: NA; v_call: TRBV28; clone_size: NA; j_call: TRBJ1-5; cdr3_aa: CASSFRGAGNQPQHF; cdr3_nt: TGTGCCAGCAGTTTCCGGGGGGCGGGCAATCAGCCCCAGCATTTT
d_call: NA; v_call: TRBV9; clone_size: NA; j_call: TRBJ1-6; cdr3_aa: CASSLGQPGDYNSPLHF; cdr3_nt: TGTGCCAGCAGCCTAGGGCAGCCAGGGGATTATAATTCACCCCTCCACTTT
d_call: NA; v_call: TRBV7-6; clone_size: few; j_call: TRBJ2-2; cdr3_aa: CASSSVYTGELFF; cdr3_nt: TGTGCCAGCAGCTCCGTATACACCGGGGAGCTGTTTTTT
d_call: TRBD2; v_call: TRBV9; clone_size: NA; j_call: TRBJ2-2; cdr3_aa: CASSASGGATGELFF; cdr3_nt: TGTGCCAGCAGCGCTAGCGGGGGGGCTACCGGGGAGCTGTTTTTT
d_call: NA; v_call: TRBV16; clone_size: once; j_call: TRBJ2-1; cdr3_aa: CASSLAAGFEQFF; cdr3_nt: TGTGCCAGCAGCCTAGCCGCTGGGTTTGAGCAGTTCTTC
d_call: NA; v_call: TRBV5-4; clone_size: few; j_call: TRBJ2-7; cdr3_aa: CAVPGLYPGEQYF; cdr3_nt: TGTGCCGTCCCTGGCCTTTACCCAGGAGAGCAGTACTTC
d_call: TRBD2; v_call: TRBV29-1; clone_size: NA; j_call: TRBJ2-1; cdr3_aa: CSVEGITAGAGYEQFF; cdr3_nt: TGCAGCGTTGAAGGGATTACGGCGGGAGCGGGGTATGAGCAGTTCTTC
d_call: TRBD2; v_call: TRBV7-6; clone_size: NA; j_call: TRBJ2-1; cdr3_aa: CASSKLAGGKGNEQFF; cdr3_nt: TGTGCCAGCAGCAAACTAGCGGGAGGGAAGGGGAATGAGCAGTTCTTC
d_call: TRBD1; v_call: TRBV28; clone_size: NA; j_call: TRBJ2-2; cdr3_aa: CASKLQGTNTGELFF; cdr3_nt: TGTGCCAGCAAATTACAGGGGACAAACACCGGGGAGCTGTTTTTT
d_call: TRBD1; v_call: TRBV12-5; clone_size: NA; j_call: TRBJ2-2; cdr3_aa: CASGLLRTGDTGELFF; cdr3_nt: TGTGCTAGTGGTTTGCTCAGGACAGGGGACACCGGGGAGCTGTTTTTT
d_call: NA; v_call: TRBV19; clone_size: few; j_call: TRBJ1-1; cdr3_aa: CASSVDRLNTEAFF; cdr3_nt: TGTGCCAGTAGTGTCGACAGGTTGAACACTGAAGCTTTCTTT
d_call: TRBD1; v_call: TRBV4-2; clone_size: NA; j_call: TRBJ2-3; cdr3_aa: CASSQESGQGYDTQYF; cdr3_nt: TGTGCCAGCAGCCAAGAGTCGGGACAGGGGTACGATACGCAGTATTTT
d_call: NA; v_call: TRBV27; clone_size: NA; j_call: TRBJ2-1; cdr3_aa: CASSTGQPYNEQFF; cdr3_nt: TGTGCCAGCAGTACCGGACAGCCGTACAATGAGCAGTTCTTC
d_call: NA; v_call: TRBV19; clone_size: NA; j_call: TRBJ1-5; cdr3_aa: CASSRDTYSNQPQHF; cdr3_nt: TGTGCCAGTAGCAGGGACACCTATAGCAATCAGCCCCAGCATTTT
d_call: NA; v_call: TRBV14; clone_size: NA; j_call: TRBJ2-4; cdr3_aa: CASSFGNIQYF; cdr3_nt: TGTGCCAGCAGCTTCGGAAACATTCAGTACTTC
d_call: TRBD1; v_call: TRBV29-1; clone_size: NA; j_call: TRBJ2-3; cdr3_aa: CSVEGDRNTDTQYF; cdr3_nt: TGCAGCGTTGAGGGGGACAGAAACACAGATACGCAGTATTTT
d_call: TRBD2; v_call: TRBV4-3; clone_size: NA; j_call: TRBJ2-3; cdr3_aa: CASSQEGTSYTDTQYF; cdr3_nt: TGCGCCAGCAGCCAAGAGGGGACTAGCTACACAGATACGCAGTATTTT
d_call: TRBD1; v_call: TRBV6-4; clone_size: NA; j_call: TRBJ2-3; cdr3_aa: CASSGGDRDTDTQYF; cdr3_nt: TGTGCCAGCAGTGGGGGTGACAGGGACACAGATACGCAGTATTTT
d_call: NA; v_call: TRBV19; clone_size: few; j_call: TRBJ2-6; cdr3_aa: CASSITSGQHNVLTF; cdr3_nt: TGTGCCAGTAGTATTACAAGCGGACAGCACAACGTCCTGACTTTC
d_call: NA; v_call: TRBV4-3; clone_size: NA; j_call: TRBJ2-7; cdr3_aa: CASSQETTRTYEQYF; cdr3_nt: TGCGCCAGCAGCCAAGAAACAACTAGGACCTACGAGCAGTACTTC
d_call: TRBD1; v_call: TRBV28; clone_size: NA; j_call: TRBJ2-5; cdr3_aa: CASSAWTGVGETQYF; cdr3_nt: TGTGCCAGCAGTGCCTGGACAGGGGTCGGGGAGACCCAGTACTTC
d_call: TRBD1; v_call: TRBV4-3; clone_size: NA; j_call: TRBJ1-1; cdr3_aa: CASSQDWRETGGPSEAFF; cdr3_nt: TGCGCCAGCAGCCAAGATTGGAGGGAAACAGGGGGCCCTTCTGAAGCTTTCTTT
d_call: NA; v_call: TRBV11-1; clone_size: NA; j_call: TRBJ2-1; cdr3_aa: CASRLGVEQFF; cdr3_nt: TGTGCCAGCCGACTAGGGGTTGAGCAGTTCTTC
d_call: TRBD1; v_call: TRBV11-2; clone_size: NA; j_call: TRBJ2-1; cdr3_aa: CASSYTGGYNEQFF; cdr3_nt: TGTGCCAGCAGCTATACAGGGGGATACAATGAGCAGTTCTTC
d_call: TRBD2; v_call: TRBV11-2; clone_size: NA; j_call: TRBJ2-1; cdr3_aa: CASSLDRGSGSYNEQFF; cdr3_nt: TGTGCCAGCAGCTTAGATCGCGGTAGCGGGTCCTACAATGAGCAGTTCTTC
d_call: TRBD2; v_call: TRBV7-6; clone_size: few; j_call: TRBJ2-2; cdr3_aa: CASSFAGANTGELFF; cdr3_nt: TGTGCCAGCAGCTTCGCGGGGGCGAACACCGGGGAGCTGTTTTTT
d_call: TRBD1; v_call: TRBV9; clone_size: NA; j_call: TRBJ2-7; cdr3_aa: CASSVGGTGVTYEQYF; cdr3_nt: TGTGCCAGCAGCGTAGGTGGGACAGGGGTCACCTACGAGCAGTACTTC
d_call: NA; v_call: TRBV19; clone_size: NA; j_call: TRBJ2-1; cdr3_aa: CASGLQGSYNEQFF; cdr3_nt: TGTGCCAGTGGACTACAGGGGTCCTACAATGAGCAGTTCTTC
d_call: NA; v_call: TRBV29-1; clone_size: NA; j_call: TRBJ2-7; cdr3_aa: CSVAETGSYEQYF; cdr3_nt: TGCAGCGTTGCGGAGACAGGCTCCTACGAGCAGTACTTC
d_call: TRBD2; v_call: TRBV7-9; clone_size: NA; j_call: TRBJ2-1; cdr3_aa: CASSFSQRETDEQFF; cdr3_nt: TGTGCCAGCAGCTTCTCCCAGCGGGAGACGGATGAGCAGTTCTTC
d_call: NA; v_call: TRBV6-1; clone_size: NA; j_call: TRBJ2-2; cdr3_aa: CASNGDTGELFF; cdr3_nt: TGTGCCAGCAACGGGGACACCGGGGAGCTGTTTTTT
d_call: TRBD1; v_call: TRBV5-6; clone_size: NA; j_call: TRBJ1-2; cdr3_aa: CASSSFGSTGDGYTF; cdr3_nt: TGTGCCAGCAGCTCTTTCGGATCGACAGGGGACGGCTACACCTTC
d_call: NA; v_call: TRBV6-6; clone_size: few; j_call: TRBJ2-1; cdr3_aa: CASSSGGPSFNEQFF; cdr3_nt: TGTGCCAGCAGTTCCGGGGGGCCGTCCTTCAATGAGCAGTTCTTC
d_call: NA; v_call: TRBV6-4; clone_size: NA; j_call: TRBJ2-2; cdr3_aa: CASSETNTGELFF; cdr3_nt: TGTGCCAGCAGTGAGACTAACACCGGGGAGCTGTTTTTT
d_call: NA; v_call: TRBV4-2; clone_size: few; j_call: TRBJ2-2; cdr3_aa: CASSQDRGSGAGELFF; cdr3_nt: TGTGCCAGCAGCCAAGATCGGGGCTCGGGGGCCGGGGAGCTGTTTTTT
d_call: TRBD2; v_call: TRBV10-3; clone_size: NA; j_call: TRBJ2-3; cdr3_aa: CAISDSSGRANRGDTQYF; cdr3_nt: TGTGCCATCAGTGACAGTAGCGGGAGGGCCAACCGGGGAGATACGCAGTATTTT
d_call: TRBD2; v_call: TRBV7-9; clone_size: NA; j_call: TRBJ2-5; cdr3_aa: CASRLAGQETQYF; cdr3_nt: TGTGCCAGCAGGCTAGCGGGGCAAGAGACCCAGTACTTC
d_call: NA; v_call: TRBV7-7; clone_size: NA; j_call: TRBJ2-5; cdr3_aa: CASSFGAGQETQYF; cdr3_nt: TGTGCCAGCAGCTTTGGGGCAGGCCAAGAGACCCAGTACTTC
d_call: TRBD2; v_call: TRBV7-3; clone_size: NA; j_call: TRBJ2-1; cdr3_aa: CASSPSGSEVDEQFF; cdr3_nt: TGTGCCAGCAGCCCTAGCGGGAGCGAAGTGGATGAGCAGTTCTTC